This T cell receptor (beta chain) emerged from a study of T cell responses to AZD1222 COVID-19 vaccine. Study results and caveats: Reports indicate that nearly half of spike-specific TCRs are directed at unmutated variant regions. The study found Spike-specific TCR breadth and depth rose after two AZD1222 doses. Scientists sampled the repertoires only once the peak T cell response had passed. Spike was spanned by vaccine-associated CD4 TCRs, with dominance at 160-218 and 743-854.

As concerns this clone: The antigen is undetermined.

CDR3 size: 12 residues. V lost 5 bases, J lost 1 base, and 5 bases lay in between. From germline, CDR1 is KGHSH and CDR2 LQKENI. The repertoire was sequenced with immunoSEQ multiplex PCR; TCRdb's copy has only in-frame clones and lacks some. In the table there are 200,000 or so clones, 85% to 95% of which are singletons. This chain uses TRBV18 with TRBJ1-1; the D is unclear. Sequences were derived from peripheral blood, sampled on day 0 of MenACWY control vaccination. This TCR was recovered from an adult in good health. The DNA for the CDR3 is TGTGCCAGCTCAAGGCAGAACACTGAAGCTTTCTTT. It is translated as CASSRQNTEAFF.